Each of the 20 T cell receptor beta chains below was sequenced from the same sample in a study of blood T cell repertoires in COVID-19. Data came from immunoSEQ multiplex PCR; TCRdb stores just in-frame clones and leaves some out. The sample has some 290,000 clones, around nine tenths seen once. The sample was peripheral blood. Receptors were obtained from a woman aged 25 to 39 with COVID-19, enrolled during active disease.

The gene calls are TRBV2 and TRBJ1-5; 9 bases are shared with TRBD1. The CDR3 has 17 residues. The V gene's germline CDR1 is SNHLY and CDR2 FYNNEI. V gave up 3 bases and J gave up 0 bases; unmatched junction bases: 6. Written as DNA, the CDR3 is TGTGCCAGCAGTGATCCGACAGGGGGGCATAGCAATCAGCCCCAGCATTTT. This sequence encodes CASSDPTGGHSNQPQHF. The variable domain in full, with the rest retrieved from reference TRBV2 and TRBJ1-5, is EPEVTQTPSHQVTQMGQEVILRCVPISNHLYFYWYRQILGQKVEFLVSFYNNEISEKSEIFDDQFSVERPDGSNFTLKIRSTKLEDSAMYFCASSDPTGGHSNQPQHFGDGTRLSIL.

This rearrangement joins TRBV9 to TRBJ2-2, with 7 positions matching TRBD2. The V gene end was trimmed by 0 bases and the J gene end by 5 bases; junction bases not matched to a gene: 7. This CDR3 is 16 amino acids long. Germline assignment: CDR1 SGDLS and CDR2 YYNGEE. The CDR3 sequence is CASSVDSGGATGELFF. CDR3 nucleotides: TGTGCCAGCAGCGTAGATTCGGGAGGTGCTACCGGGGAGCTGTTTTTT.

The CDR3 DNA follows: TGTGCCAGCAGTGGCCTTGGGGGGGGGCAGCCCCAGCATTTT. It specifies CASSGLGGGQPQHF. The J gene is TRBJ1-5, the V gene TRBV27; maybe TRBD1 (5 bases). Germline V lookup: CDR1 MNHEY, CDR2 SMNVEV (reference sequence). The CDR3 is made up of 14 amino acids. V was cut by 5 bases and J by 7 bases, with 15 bases left in between.

This clone appeared a single time. The chain couples TRBV29-1 to TRBJ2-5, with D tentatively TRBD2 (6 bases). Germline assignment: CDR1 SQVTM and CDR2 ANQGSEA. V was pared by 7 bases and J by 5 bases, with 17 bases between. CDR3 length: 13 amino acids. In nucleotides, the CDR3 is TGCAGCGGGAGGGCCGGAGGGATCGAGACCCAGTACTTC. This encodes CSGRAGGIETQYF. The full variable domain, rest sourced from reference TRBV29-1 and TRBJ2-5, is SAVISQKPSRDICQRGTSLTIQCQVDSQVTMMFWYRQQPGQSLTLIATANQGSEATYESGFVIDKFPISRPNLTFSTLTVSNMSPEDSSIYLCSGRAGGIETQYFGPGTRLLVL.

The sample holds a few counts of this clone. The rearrangement links TRBV3-1 (or the pseudogene TRBV3-2) to TRBJ2-3, with a tentative D call TRBD2 (6 bases). This CDR3 has 15 residues. V lost 0 bases and J lost 4, with 11 bases in between. CDR1 and CDR2 (germline): LGHDT, YNNKEL (reference sequence). The CDR3 reads CASSQDRGLPDTQYF. The CDR3 DNA sequence: TGTGCCAGCAGCCAAGATAGGGGACTTCCAGATACGCAGTATTTT.

The chain uses TRBV5-7 and TRBJ1-5; perhaps TRBD1 as D (5 bases). TRBV5-7 is an ORF for which the function is uncertain. This CDR3 spans 16 amino acids. Trimming shortened V by 5 bases and J by 2 bases, and 17 bases separated the two germline ends. The chain's CDR3 is CASRWGRSGGNQPQHF. The CDR3 bases are TGTGCCAGCAGGTGGGGCAGATCGGGGGGCAATCAGCCCCAGCATTTT.

The chain couples TRBV28 to TRBJ1-6; D not certain. Trimming removed 3 bases at V and 6 bases at J, with 6 bases between. The CDR3 is 13 residues long. The germline gives CDR1 MDHEN, CDR2 SYDVKM. DNA of the CDR3: TGTGCCAGCAGTTTGCAGATTAATTCACCCCTCCACTTT. Translating it yields CASSLQINSPLHF. The whole variable domain, remainder taken from reference TRBV28 and TRBJ1-6, is DVKVTQSSRYLVKRTGEKVFLECVQDMDHENMFWYRQDPGLGLRLIYFSYDVKMKEKGDIPEGYSVSREKKERFSLILESASTNQTSMYLCASSLQINSPLHFGNGTRLTVT.

The chain carries TRBV12-3 or TRBV12-4 and TRBJ1-5, with no clear D. The CDR3 runs 13 residues. Trimming stripped 5 bases from V and 3 bases from J, with 8 bases between. As DNA, the CDR3 is TGTGCCAGCAGTCAAGGAGTCAATCAGCCCCAGCATTTT. Its translation is CASSQGVNQPQHF.

This chain uses TRBV11-3 with TRBJ2-5, with 9 bases that match TRBD2. The CDR3 consists of 15 residues. Per germline, CDR1 SGHNT and CDR2 YENEEA. Trimming cost V 3 bases and J 3 bases; bases outside gene matches: 5. The CDR3 sequence is CASSFGLALEETQYF. The CDR3 nucleotides are TGTGCCAGCAGCTTTGGACTAGCGCTAGAAGAGACCCAGTACTTC.

Comments on this clone: The sample carries other DNA sequences with the same CDR3. The rearrangement links TRBV5-1 to TRBJ1-4; 11 bases line up with TRBD1. The CDR3 runs 16 residues. The V segment lost 4 bases and the J segment 2 bases; nucleotides outside the gene matches: 4. CDR1 is SGHRS and CDR2 is YFSETQ in the germline V gene. The CDR3 loop is CASSPGQGATNEKLFF. The CDR3 DNA reads TGCGCCAGCAGCCCCGGACAGGGGGCGACTAATGAAAAACTGTTTTTT.

The chain combines TRBV2 with TRBJ1-2; D is possibly TRBD1 (6 bases). Between the trimmed V and J ends, which lost 0 bases and 8 bases, there was a span of 10 bases. CDR3 length: 13 amino acids. Germline loops: CDR1 SNHLY, CDR2 FYNNEI. The CDR3 region has the DNA TGTGCCAGCAGTGAAGCAGGGGGAAAGGGCTACACCTTC. Translated: CASSEAGGKGYTF.

The V gene is TRBV7-9, the J gene TRBJ1-1; 10 positions agree with TRBD1. The CDR3 runs 14 residues. From germline, CDR1 is SEHNR and CDR2 FQNEAQ (reference sequence). Trimming at V came to 5 bases and at J to 4 bases, leaving 4 bases not matched to a gene. The CDR3 DNA sequence: TGTGCCAGCAGCCCGACAGGGGGCGTCACTGAAGCTTTCTTT. Protein product: CASSPTGGVTEAFF.

Here the CDR3 reads CATNTGDHSPLHF. In DNA form, the CDR3 reads TGTGCCACGAATACAGGGGATCATTCACCCCTCCACTTT. The chain joins TRBV19 to TRBJ1-6, with 7 bases aligning to TRBD1. This CDR3 region has 13 residues. V was pared by 10 bases and J by 8 bases, with 8 bases of the junction left unmatched. Germline CDR1 reads LNHDA; CDR2 reads SQIVND (reference sequence).

The V call is TRBV5-1, the J call TRBJ2-1, with D possibly TRBD2 on 5 matching bases. V shed 7 bases and J shed 0 bases, with 11 bases lying between them. The length of the CDR3 is 14 residues. Germline CDR1 is SGHRS and CDR2 is YFSETQ. DNA for the CDR3: TGCGCCAGCGGGTCGGGGAGCTCCTACAATGAGCAGTTCTTC. This gives the protein CASGSGSSYNEQFF. The whole variable domain, filled in from reference TRBV5-1 and TRBJ2-1, reads KAGVTQTPRYLIKTRGQQVTLSCSPISGHRSVSWYQQTPGQGLQFLFEYFSETQRNKGNFPGRFSGRQFSNSRSEMNVSTLELGDSALYLCASGSGSSYNEQFFGPGTRLTVL.

This rearrangement joins TRBV4-1 to TRBJ2-1; unclear D gene. The CDR3 has 12 amino acids. CDR1 is MGHRA, CDR2 YSYEKL, per germline. The V end lost 4 bases, the J end lost 7 bases, and 8 bases lay between the germline ends. The CDR3: CASSLPGNEQFF. CDR3 DNA: TGCGCCAGCAGCCTCCCCGGGAATGAGCAGTTCTTC.

V usage is TRBV18 and J usage is TRBJ2-2, with TRBD2 matching 10 bases. The CDR3 contains 17 residues. Germline V gene lookup returns CDR1 KGHSH and CDR2 LQKENI. With V trimmed by 2 bases and J by 3 bases, 6 bases remained unmatched. The CDR3 coding sequence is TGTGCCAGCTCACCAATACTAGCGGGATCGGACACCGGGGAGCTGTTTTTT. Translated: CASSPILAGSDTGELFF.

The CDR3 DNA follows: TGCAGCGTTGAAGGTATTGGGGAGGAGACCCAGTACTTC. Translation gives CSVEGIGEETQYF. The rearrangement uses TRBV29-1 and TRBJ2-5; TRBD2 is a possible D gene (5 bases). From germline, CDR1 is SQVTM and CDR2 ANQGSEA. V was pared by 1 base and J by 5 bases, with 11 bases between. The CDR3 is 13 residues long.

The chain is built from TRBV24-1 and TRBJ2-7; D may be TRBD2 (7 bases). The CDR3 consists of 16 residues. The germline V and J ends were trimmed by 3 bases and 2 bases, with 16 bases remaining between them. Germline V gene sequence: CDR1 KGHDR, CDR2 SFDVKD. CDR3 DNA sequence: TGTGCCACCAGTGATCCCGGTGGAGGGGGGGCCTACGAGCAGTACTTC. This encodes CATSDPGGGGAYEQYF.

This clone was counted once. V is TRBV5-4 and J is TRBJ2-3, with 8 bases identical to TRBD1. The ends lost 0 bases at V and 4 bases at J; junction bases unmatched: 10. This CDR3 has 17 residues. Germline V gives CDR1 SGHNT, CDR2 YYREEE (reference sequence). CDR3 loop: CASSLDYPGGASDTQYF. Written as DNA, the CDR3 is TGTGCCAGCAGCTTGGACTATCCAGGGGGCGCGTCAGATACGCAGTATTTT.

This chain links TRBV3-1 (or the pseudogene TRBV3-2) with TRBJ2-2; possibly TRBD1 for D (6 bases). In germline, CDR1 is LGHDT, CDR2 YNNKEL (reference sequence). V dropped 5 bases and J dropped 6 bases, with 10 bases sitting between them. The CDR3 length is 13 residues. The CDR3 coding sequence is TGTGCCAGCAGCTCTACAGGGTCCGGGGAGCTGTTTTTT. Its translation is CASSSTGSGELFF.